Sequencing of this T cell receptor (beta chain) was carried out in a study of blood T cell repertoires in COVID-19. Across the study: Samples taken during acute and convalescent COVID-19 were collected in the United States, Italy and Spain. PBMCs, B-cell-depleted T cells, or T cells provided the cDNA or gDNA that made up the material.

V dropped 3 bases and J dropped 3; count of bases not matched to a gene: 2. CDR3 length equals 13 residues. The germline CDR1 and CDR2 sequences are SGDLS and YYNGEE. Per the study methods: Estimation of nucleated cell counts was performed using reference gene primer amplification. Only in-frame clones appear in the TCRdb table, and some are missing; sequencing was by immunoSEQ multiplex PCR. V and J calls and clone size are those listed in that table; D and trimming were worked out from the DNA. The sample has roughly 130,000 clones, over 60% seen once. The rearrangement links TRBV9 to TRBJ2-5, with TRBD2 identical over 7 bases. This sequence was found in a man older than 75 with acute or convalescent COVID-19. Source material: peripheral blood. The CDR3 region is CASSALAEETQYF. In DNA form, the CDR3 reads TGTGCCAGCAGCGCGCTAGCGGAAGAGACCCAGTACTTC.